A single sample gave rise to the 31 T cell receptor beta chains below, sequenced in a study of early T cells in non-severe SARS-CoV-2 infection listed by TCRdb under 2021. Libraries were made using 5' RACE. Sequenced on a NextSeq 500. TCRdb trimmed public reads at Q25 via fastp, called clones via MiXCR and kept in-frame beta chains. Rows are combined by CDR3 protein, so each entry shows the most common genes and DNA. The sample table records about 49,000 distinct CDR3 sequences; around 6.5% of these occur just once. The top ten hold 2.5% to 3% of the sample. Sequencing used whole blood, obtained at baseline. These receptors were obtained from an adult who was a healthcare worker with PCR-confirmed SARS-CoV-2 infection or an uninfected control (not recorded which).

This clonotype showed up many times. The chain carries TRBV13 and TRBJ1-6; D is unresolved. CDR1 PRHDT and CDR2 FYEKMQ come from the germline V gene (reference sequence). Trimming cost V 1 base and J 10 bases, with 8 bases left between them. There are 13 residues in the CDR3. The CDR3 nucleotides are TGTGCCAGCAGCTTAGCGGAGGGATCACCCCTCCACTTT. This codes for CASSLAEGSPLHF. The variable domain in full, with the rest retrieved from reference TRBV13 and TRBJ1-6, is AAGVIQSPRHLIKEKRETATLKCYPIPRHDTVYWYQQGPGQDPQFLISFYEKMQSDKGSIPDRFSAQQFSDYHSELNMSSLELGDSALYFCASSLAEGSPLHFGNGTRLTVT.

This clonotype was recorded many times. This chain joins TRBV12-3 or TRBV12-4 and TRBJ2-1; maybe TRBD2 (5 bases). The V and J ends lost 3 bases and 9 bases respectively, with 18 bases between them. The CDR3 contains 15 residues. The CDR3 sequence is CASSFWLATASEQFF. The CDR3 coding sequence is TGTGCCAGCAGTTTTTGGCTAGCTACGGCCAGTGAGCAGTTCTTC.

V gene TRBV25-1 combines with J gene TRBJ1-1; D is uncertain. The ends were cut back, 4 bases at V and 0 bases at J, with 12 bases in the middle. This CDR3 is 15 amino acids long. CDR1 is MGHDK, CDR2 SYGVNS, per germline. CDR3 nucleotide sequence: TGTGCCAGCAGTGGTCAGTGGAGCATGAACACTGAAGCTTTCTTT. It translates to CASSGQWSMNTEAFF. The full variable domain, its missing parts supplied by reference TRBV25-1 and TRBJ1-1, is EADIYQTPRYLVIGTGKKITLECSQTMGHDKMYWYQQDPGMELHLIHYSYGVNSTEKGDLSSESTVSRIRTEHFPLTLESARPSHTSQYLCASSGQWSMNTEAFFGQGTRLTVV.

This rearrangement joins TRBV6-5 to TRBJ2-7, with 7 bases fitting TRBD1. The CDR3 runs 15 residues. Germline CDR1 and CDR2: MNHEY and SVGAGI. V lost 6 bases and J lost 5; bases outside the gene matches: 13. CDR3 residues: CASRPRDSILDEQYF. CDR3 DNA sequence: TGTGCCAGCAGACCCCGGGACAGTATCCTAGACGAGCAGTACTTC.

The chain couples TRBV20-1 to TRBJ2-7; D is undetermined. CDR3 length equals 11 residues. Trimming took 2 bases from V and 2 from J, leaving 4 bases between them. Germline V gene sequence: CDR1 DFQATT, CDR2 SNEGSKA (reference sequence). The DNA for the CDR3 is TGCAGTGCTAGACAGGCCTACGAGCAGTACTTC. Translation gives CSARQAYEQYF.

This clonotype has a count of ten or more. V is TRBV7-6 and J is TRBJ1-6, with D possibly matching TRBD1 (5 bases). The CDR3 length is 16 residues. The germline CDR1 and CDR2 sequences are SGHVS and FNYEAQ. V dropped 5 bases and J dropped 4 bases, with 15 bases sitting between them. CDR3 sequence reads: CASSRVRDGYNSPLHF. The CDR3 nucleotides are TGTGCCAGCAGCAGAGTCAGGGATGGGTATAATTCACCCCTCCACTTT. The full variable domain, with the rest looked up from reference TRBV7-6 and TRBJ1-6, is GAGVSQSPRYKVTKRGQDVALRCDPISGHVSLYWYRQALGQGPEFLTYFNYEAQQDKSGLPNDRFSAERPEGSISTLTIQRTEQRDSAMYRCASSRVRDGYNSPLHFGNGTRLTVT.

In its sample, this clonotype was seen many times. The rearrangement links TRBV6-5 to TRBJ2-3; a possible D gene is TRBD2 (6 bases). The length of the CDR3 is 15 residues. Germline lookup yields CDR1 MNHEY and CDR2 SVGAGI. Trimming cost V 6 bases and J 3 bases, with 16 bases left between them. The CDR3 coding sequence is TGTGCCAGCAGGGAGGCCCGGAGGGAAACAGATACGCAGTATTTT. This encodes CASREARRETDTQYF.

This clonotype was seen a handful of times. The chain recombines TRBV6-5 with TRBJ1-1; 9 bases line up with TRBD1. The CDR3 is 14 amino acids. Germline CDR1 MNHEY, CDR2 SVGAGI. The trim removed 6 bases at V and 6 bases at J, leaving 8 bases unmatched. The CDR3 loop is CASRDRQGEAEAFF. The CDR3 DNA follows: TGTGCCAGCAGGGACCGACAGGGGGAGGCTGAAGCTTTCTTT.

This clonotype was observed at least ten times. The CDR3: CAISDPVGGQGTYGYTF. In DNA form, the CDR3 reads TGTGCCATCAGTGATCCCGTAGGGGGACAGGGAACCTATGGCTACACCTTC. The chain is built from TRBV10-3 and TRBJ1-2; 9 bases match TRBD1. Germline trimming cut 3 bases from V and 4 bases from J; bases unmatched to any gene: 12. The CDR3 loop spans 17 amino acids. Germline V gene sequence: CDR1 ENHRY, CDR2 SYGVKD.

This clonotype was counted at least ten times. The rearrangement joins TRBV11-3 to TRBJ2-3; D uncertain. This CDR3 has 15 residues. The germline V gene has CDR1 SGHNT and CDR2 YENEEA. Trimming removed 7 bases from V and 3 bases from J, with 17 bases in between. The DNA of the CDR3 is TGTGCCAGCACTGAGTGGGGAAGGTGGACAGATACGCAGTATTTT. Protein product: CASTEWGRWTDTQYF.

About this clonotype itself: An end of the junction does not agree with germline; a read error may underlie this. The chain joins TRBV11-3 to TRBJ2-7; no firm D call. The CDR3 loop spans 13 amino acids. CDR1 and CDR2 (germline): SGHNT, YENEEA. This chain's CDR3 is CVSSFARSYEQYF. The CDR3 coding sequence is TGTGTCAGCAGCTTTGCACGGTCCTACGAGCAGTACTTC. The full variable domain, rest sourced from reference TRBV11-3 and TRBJ2-7, is EAGVVQSPRYKIIEKKQPVAFWCNPISGHNTLYWYLQNLGQGPELLIRYENEEAVDDSQLPKDRFSAERLKGVDSTLKIQPAELGDSAVYLCVSSFARSYEQYFGPGTRLTVT.

This clonotype was counted ten times or more. V is TRBV29-1 and J is TRBJ2-5; 7 bases fit TRBD1. V shed 4 bases, J shed 4 bases, and the junction held 9 bases outside the gene matches. Germline CDR1 is SQVTM and CDR2 is ANQGSEA. The CDR3 totals 14 residues. The CDR3 nucleotides read TGCAGCGTTGGTGCAGACAGGGCGCGAGAGACCCAGTACTTC. Translation: CSVGADRARETQYF.

This clonotype has just a few counts. J is TRBJ2-1 and V is TRBV20-1, with D perhaps matching TRBD1 (6 bases). The ends were cut back, 5 bases at V and 2 bases at J, with 10 bases in the middle. Germline-derived CDR1 and CDR2 are DFQATT and SNEGSKA (reference sequence). This CDR3 comprises 13 residues. Here the CDR3 reads CSAPDRAYNEQFF. As DNA, the CDR3 is TGCAGTGCTCCGGACAGAGCCTACAATGAGCAGTTCTTC.

The chain links TRBV11-2 to TRBJ2-7; 11 bases match TRBD2. V was clipped by 1 base and J by 3 bases; unmatched bases: 5. The CDR3 loop spans 16 amino acids. Germline V lookup: CDR1 SGHAT, CDR2 FQNNGV. The CDR3 nucleotides are TGTGCCAGCAGCTTAGGGACCGGGACTAGCGGCTACGAGCAGTACTTC. Protein: CASSLGTGTSGYEQYF.

The table lists this clonotype with many counts. The junction does not match germline at one end; this may be a read error. This chain connects TRBV19 to TRBJ1-2, with 9 nucleotides matching TRBD1. Germline values: CDR1 LNHDA, CDR2 SQIVND (reference sequence). This CDR3 spans 14 amino acids. CDR3 loop: CASSMDRGNNGYTF. The CDR3 bases are TGTGCCAGTAGTATGGACAGGGGTAACAATGGCTACACCTTC.

This clonotype was seen repeatedly, ten times or more. V and J are TRBV4-1 and TRBJ2-1; 9 positions match TRBD1. Per germline, CDR1 MGHRA and CDR2 YSYEKL. CDR3 length equals 16 residues. Trimming at V came to 4 bases and at J to 4 bases, leaving 8 bases not matched to a gene. CDR3 sequence: CASSPRWGQGYNEQFF. In nucleotides, the CDR3 is TGCGCCAGCAGCCCTCGATGGGGACAGGGATACAATGAGCAGTTCTTC.

This clonotype came up many times. The chain combines TRBV7-2 with TRBJ2-2; D is unresolved. The germline gives CDR1 SGHTA, CDR2 FQGNSA. Trimming removed 8 bases at V and 0 bases at J, with 7 bases between. The CDR3 covers 13 residues. The CDR3 sequence is CASQEANTGELFF. The CDR3 region has the DNA TGTGCCAGCCAGGAAGCGAACACCGGGGAGCTGTTTTTT. The whole variable domain, remainder taken from reference TRBV7-2 and TRBJ2-2, is GAGVSQSPSNKVTEKGKDVELRCDPISGHTALYWYRQSLGQGLEFLIYFQGNSAPDKSGLPSDRFSAERTGGSVSTLTIQRTQQEDSAVYLCASQEANTGELFFGEGSRLTVL.

This clonotype showed up many times. V gene TRBV7-3 combines with J gene TRBJ1-1; TRBD1 aligns across 11 bases. CDR3 length: 18 amino acids. V trimming: 1 base; J trimming: 0 bases; junction bases outside the gene matches: 7. The germline V gene has CDR1 SGHTA and CDR2 FQGTGA. CDR3 DNA sequence: TGTGCCAGCAGCTTAAATTCGGACAGGGGGCGCCTGAACACTGAAGCTTTCTTT. Amino acid sequence: CASSLNSDRGRLNTEAFF.

The V and J genes are TRBV4-1 and TRBJ2-3; D gene uncertain. V was shortened by 1 base and J by 0 bases, with 5 bases between the two germline ends. The germline V gene encodes CDR1 MGHRA and CDR2 YSYEKL. There are 14 residues in the CDR3. DNA of the CDR3: TGCGCCAGCAGCCAAGGGGCTAGCACAGATACGCAGTATTTT. This codes for CASSQGASTDTQYF.

This clonotype was detected many times. The V and J genes are TRBV9 and TRBJ1-5; the match to TRBD1 covers 9 bases. CDR3 length: 17 amino acids. V gave up 3 bases and J gave up 1 base; unmatched junction bases: 8. Germline-derived CDR1 and CDR2 are SGDLS and YYNGEE. Here the CDR3 reads CASSEGTGSESNQPQHF. In DNA form, the CDR3 reads TGTGCCAGCAGCGAGGGGACAGGGTCCGAGAGCAATCAGCCCCAGCATTTT.

In its sample, this clonotype was seen many times. The genes are TRBV12-3 or TRBV12-4 and TRBJ2-1, with D perhaps matching TRBD2 (5 bases). The V and J ends lost 0 bases and 6 bases respectively, with 18 bases between them. This CDR3 region has 17 residues. Written as DNA, the CDR3 is TGTGCCAGCAGTTTAGCGAGGGCTACGGGCGCCCCCAATGAGCAGTTCTTC. The encoded protein is CASSLARATGAPNEQFF.

This clonotype was detected only once. The chain has TRBV30 and TRBJ1-5, with unresolved D. CDR1 is GTSNPN, CDR2 SVGIG, per germline (reference sequence). This CDR3 contains 14 residues. Deletions cut 0 bases from V and 4 bases from J, with 10 bases between. CDR3 nucleotide sequence: TGTGCCTGGAGTGTAGGATTGAGGAATCAGCCCCAGCATTTT. Its translation is CAWSVGLRNQPQHF.

This clonotype was recorded a few times. As DNA, the CDR3 is TGTGCCAGCAGCGAGTTCGCTGAAGCTTTCTTT. Residues: CASSEFAEAFF. The genes are TRBV28 and TRBJ1-1, with no clear D. This CDR3 region has 11 residues. Germline lookup yields CDR1 MDHEN and CDR2 SYDVKM. Trimming took off 6 bases at V and 6 bases at J, with 8 bases between the two ends.

This chain connects TRBV10-3 to TRBJ2-2; no firm D call. V gave up 7 bases and J gave up 2 bases, with 11 bases separating them. The CDR3 is 14 amino acids. The germline V gene has CDR1 ENHRY and CDR2 SYGVKD. CDR3 sequence (DNA): TGTGCCATCACACACGGACCCAACACCGGGGAGCTGTTTTTT. Translation gives CAITHGPNTGELFF.

This clonotype was counted many times. The CDR3 region has the DNA TGTGCCAGCAGTTTAGACGGGGACGAGAGGGCGCAGTATTTT. Protein sequence: CASSLDGDERAQYF. The rearrangement uses TRBV12-3 or TRBV12-4 and TRBJ2-3; D is tentatively TRBD1 or TRBD2 (5 bases each). V shed 1 base and J shed 10 bases, with 15 bases lying between them. The CDR3 extends over 14 amino acids.

This clonotype was counted ten times or more. V is TRBV7-9 and J is TRBJ2-7; no reliable D call. The CDR3 length is 11 residues. The V gene's germline CDR1 is SEHNR and CDR2 FQNEAQ (reference sequence). The germline V and J ends were trimmed by 5 bases and 6 bases, with 8 bases remaining between them. The CDR3: CASSPQVEQYF. The CDR3 DNA sequence: TGTGCCAGCAGCCCGCAGGTCGAGCAGTACTTC.

The chain recombines TRBV18 with TRBJ2-5; 10 bases agree with TRBD2. With V trimmed by 1 base and J by 3 bases, 2 bases remained unmatched. The CDR3 consists of 15 residues. Germline CDR1 reads KGHSH; CDR2 reads LQKENI. The DNA for the CDR3 is TGTGCCAGCTCACCACAACTAGCGGGGAAAGAGACCCAGTACTTC. Translation: CASSPQLAGKETQYF.

This clonotype was seen at least ten times. The CDR3 reads CASSPGGVPYEQYF. The CDR3 bases are TGCGCCAGCAGCCCCGGGGGGGTACCCTACGAGCAGTACTTC. J is TRBJ2-7 and V is TRBV5-1; TRBD2 aligns across 8 bases. V dropped 4 bases and J dropped 2; count of bases not matched to a gene: 5. CDR3 length: 14 residues. Germline assignment: CDR1 SGHRS and CDR2 YFSETQ.

This clonotype was seen many times. The chain couples TRBV6-1 to TRBJ1-2; 7 nucleotides match TRBD1. Germline V gene data show CDR1 as MNHNS and CDR2 as SASEGT. V was clipped by 6 bases and J by 8 bases; unmatched bases: 9. CDR3 length equals 13 residues. For the CDR3, the DNA is TGTGCCAGCAGATACAGACAGGGAGTCGGCTACACCTTC. It is translated as CASRYRQGVGYTF.

This clonotype has at least ten counts. The rearrangement links TRBV4-2 to TRBJ2-5; the match to TRBD2 covers 8 bases. Trimming cost V 3 bases and J 4 bases; bases outside gene matches: 10. The CDR3 spans 16 residues. Germline V lookup: CDR1 LGHNA, CDR2 YNFKEQ. The CDR3 reads CASSQEASSGLETQYF. CDR3 coding DNA: TGTGCCAGCAGCCAGGAGGCATCTAGCGGGCTAGAGACCCAGTACTTC.

In its sample, this clonotype was seen many times. The chain is built from TRBV5-5 and TRBJ1-2; TRBD1 is a possible D gene (5 bases). The CDR3 consists of 14 residues. Trimming cost V 9 bases and J 2 bases, with 17 bases left between them. CDR1 is SGHKS and CDR2 is YYEKEE in the germline V gene (reference sequence). The CDR3 nucleotides are TGTGCCACCCACCCAGGGAATCCAAACTATGGCTACACCTTC. It yields the protein CATHPGNPNYGYTF.